This T cell receptor (beta chain) originates from a study of T-cell reconstitution after alpha-beta-depleted transplantation in children. From germline, CDR1 is DFQATT and CDR2 SNEGSKA (reference sequence). CDR3 size: 16 residues. The V gene end was trimmed by 5 bases and the J gene end by 4 bases; junction bases not matched to a gene: 11. Study-level findings and limits: Roughly two months post-transplant, alpha-beta T cells reportedly originated from several hundred graft clones that had expanded. Once a year had passed after transplant, T-cell counts and diversity came mostly from newly produced T cells. Where some patients showed high TCRbeta diversity at day 60, it came from recipient T cells and thymic progenitors that had survived.

This clonotype showed up many times. No antigen is known for it. Unique molecular identifiers were incorporated into the prepared TCRbeta library. In TCRdb, the PCR reads were re-called with MiXCR into one record per CDR3 protein. The table records about 300,000 distinct CDR3 sequences, roughly 9.1% of them present only once. This TCR was sampled from a boy under two years old with acute myeloid leukemia, due to receive a stem cell transplant. The sample consisted of PBMCs, taken before TCRalphabeta/CD19-depleted stem cell transplant. The V call is TRBV20-1, the J call TRBJ2-2; 9 nucleotides align to TRBD2. CDR3 nucleotide sequence: TGCAGTGCTGGAGTTCGTAGCGGGGGCCGCACCGGGGAGCTGTTTTTT. This encodes CSAGVRSGGRTGELFF.